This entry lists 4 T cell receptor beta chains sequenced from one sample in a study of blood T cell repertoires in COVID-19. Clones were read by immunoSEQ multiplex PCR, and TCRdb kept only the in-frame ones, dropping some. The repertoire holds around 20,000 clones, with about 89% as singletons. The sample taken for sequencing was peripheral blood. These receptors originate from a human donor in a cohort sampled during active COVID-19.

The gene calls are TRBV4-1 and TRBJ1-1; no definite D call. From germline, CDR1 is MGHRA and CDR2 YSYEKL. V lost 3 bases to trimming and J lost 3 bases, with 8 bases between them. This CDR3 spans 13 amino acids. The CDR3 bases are TGCGCCAGCAGCCACGAGCAGGACACTGAAGCTTTCTTT. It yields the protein CASSHEQDTEAFF.

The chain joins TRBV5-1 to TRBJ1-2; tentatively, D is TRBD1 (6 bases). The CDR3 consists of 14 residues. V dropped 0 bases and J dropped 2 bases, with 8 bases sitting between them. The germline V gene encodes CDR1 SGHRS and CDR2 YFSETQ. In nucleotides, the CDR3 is TGCGCCAGCAGCTTGGGGCAGGGGAACTATGGCTACACCTTC. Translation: CASSLGQGNYGYTF.

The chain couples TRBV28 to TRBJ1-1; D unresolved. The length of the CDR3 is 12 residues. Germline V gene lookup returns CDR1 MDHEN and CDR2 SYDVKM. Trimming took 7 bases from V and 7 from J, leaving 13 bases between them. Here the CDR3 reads CASTLRTGEAFF. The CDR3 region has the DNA TGTGCCAGCACGCTCCGAACGGGTGAAGCTTTCTTT.

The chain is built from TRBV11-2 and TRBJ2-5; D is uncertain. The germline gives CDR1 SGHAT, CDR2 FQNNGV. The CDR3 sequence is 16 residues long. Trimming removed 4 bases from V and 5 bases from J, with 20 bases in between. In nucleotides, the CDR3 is TGTGCCAGCAGCTCATCCGCGAGAACCGTCAGGGAGACCCAGTACTTC. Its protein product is CASSSSARTVRETQYF. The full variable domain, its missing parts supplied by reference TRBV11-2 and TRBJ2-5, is EAGVAQSPRYKIIEKRQSVAFWCNPISGHATLYWYQQILGQGPKLLIQFQNNGVVDDSQLPKDRFSAERLKGVDSTLKIQPAKLEDSAVYLCASSSSARTVRETQYFGPGTRLLVL.